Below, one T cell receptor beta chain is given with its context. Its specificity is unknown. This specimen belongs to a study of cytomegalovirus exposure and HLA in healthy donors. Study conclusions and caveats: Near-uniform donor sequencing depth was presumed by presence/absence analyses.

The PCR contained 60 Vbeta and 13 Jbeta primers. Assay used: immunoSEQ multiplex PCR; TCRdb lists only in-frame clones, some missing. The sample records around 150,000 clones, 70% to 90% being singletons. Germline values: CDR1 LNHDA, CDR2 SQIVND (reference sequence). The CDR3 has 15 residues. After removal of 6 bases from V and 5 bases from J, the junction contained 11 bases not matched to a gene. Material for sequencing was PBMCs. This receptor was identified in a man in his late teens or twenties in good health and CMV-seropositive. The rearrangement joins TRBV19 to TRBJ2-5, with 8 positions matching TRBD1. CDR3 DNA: TGTGCCAGTAGCCAAGGACAGGGATTATTGGAGACCCAGTACTTC. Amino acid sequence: CASSQGQGLLETQYF. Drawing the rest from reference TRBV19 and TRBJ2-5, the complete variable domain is DGGITQSPKYLFRKEGQNVTLSCEQNLNHDAMYWYRQDPGQGLRLIYYSQIVNDFQKGDIAEGYSVSREKKESFPLTVTSAQKNPTAFYLCASSQGQGLLETQYFGPGTRLLVL.